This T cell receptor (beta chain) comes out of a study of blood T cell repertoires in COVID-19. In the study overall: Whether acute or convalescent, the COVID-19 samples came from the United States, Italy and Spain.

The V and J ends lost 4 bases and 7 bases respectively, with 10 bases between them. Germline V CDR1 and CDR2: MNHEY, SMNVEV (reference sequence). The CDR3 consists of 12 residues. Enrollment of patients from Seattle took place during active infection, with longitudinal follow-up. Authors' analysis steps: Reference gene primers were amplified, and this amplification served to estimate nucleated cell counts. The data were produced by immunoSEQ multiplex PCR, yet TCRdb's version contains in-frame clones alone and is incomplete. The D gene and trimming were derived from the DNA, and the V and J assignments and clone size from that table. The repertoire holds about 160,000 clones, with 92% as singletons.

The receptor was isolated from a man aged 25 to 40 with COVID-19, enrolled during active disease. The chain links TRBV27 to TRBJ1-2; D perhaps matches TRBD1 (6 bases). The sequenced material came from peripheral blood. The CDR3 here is CASSSGEGGYTF. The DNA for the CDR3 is TGTGCCAGCAGTTCAGGGGAAGGTGGCTACACCTTC.